The 5 T cell receptor beta chains in this list originate from one sample, sequenced in a study of T cells in Graves' hyperthyroidism and ophthalmopathy. Amplification of TCR beta CDR3 regions used RNA as the template. Primed by the HTBI set, a first-round RT-PCR was run on the TCR CDR3. TCRdb re-called the multiplex PCR reads with MiXCR, one entry per CDR3 protein. Of under 650,000 distinct CDR3 sequences detected, around 15% appear once; the ten largest clones hold over 3.5%. The sequenced sample consisted of blood. Every receptor here comes from a woman aged 25 to 39 with Graves' hyperthyroidism.

This clonotype was counted only a few times. The genes are TRBV6-5 and TRBJ2-1, with a weak D call TRBD2 (5 bases). Trimming removed 2 bases from V and 12 bases from J, with 17 bases in between. CDR1 is MNHEY and CDR2 is SVGAGI in the germline V gene. The CDR3 is 14 residues long. CDR3 region: CASSYTTSGVGQFF. The CDR3 DNA reads TGTGCCAGCAGTTACACAACCAGCGGCGTTGGGCAGTTCTTC.

With regard to this clonotype: Since a much larger clone is just one base distant, this may be a read error. V usage is TRBV13 and J usage is TRBJ1-1; D is unclear. The CDR3 is made up of 15 amino acids. Germline CDR1 and CDR2: PRHDT and FYEKMQ (reference sequence). The CDR3 protein is CASSLFLAENTEALF. As DNA, the CDR3 is TGTGCCAGCAGCCTTTTCCTGGCAGAGAACACTGAAGCTCTCTTT.

This clonotype was observed many times. The chain recombines TRBV3-1 with TRBJ2-1; D ambiguous. Germline loops: CDR1 LGHDT, CDR2 YNNKEL (reference sequence). The V end lost 5 bases, the J end lost 7 bases, and 12 bases lay between the germline ends. CDR3 length: 13 amino acids. CDR3 DNA sequence: TGTGCCAGCAGCGTCGGGCGGTCGAATGAGCAGTTCTTC. This encodes CASSVGRSNEQFF.

This clonotype was seen more than once but under ten times. The chain recombines TRBV9 with TRBJ2-5; the D gene could be TRBD1 or TRBD2 (5 bases each). Germline CDR1 reads SGDLS; CDR2 reads YYNGEE. Trimming took off 1 base at V and 4 bases at J, with 11 bases between the two ends. The CDR3 length is 14 residues. The CDR3 DNA reads as TGTGCCAGCAGCGTATTGGGGGTCCCAGAGACCCAGTACTTC. This codes for CASSVLGVPETQYF.

The genes are TRBV29-1 and TRBJ2-7; D perhaps matches TRBD2 (6 bases). This CDR3 has 15 amino acids. V lost 3 bases and J 0 bases, leaving 15 bases between the germline ends. CDR1 is SQVTM and CDR2 is ANQGSEA in the germline V gene. The CDR3: CSVEGGTESSYEQYF. The CDR3 DNA reads TGCAGCGTTGAGGGGGGAACGGAGAGCTCCTACGAGCAGTACTTC.